The clone carrying this T cell receptor beta chain was seen once. In the study's own analysis: Reference gene primer amplification gave nucleated cell count estimates. The protocol was immunoSEQ multiplex PCR, while the TCRdb copy is restricted to in-frame clones and leaves out a portion. V and J calls plus clone size are reproduced from that table; the DNA served to infer D and trimming. This table has under 200,000 clones, roughly nine tenths appearing once. The data belong to a study of blood T cell repertoires in COVID-19. As for the study in general: Sites in the United States, Italy and Spain provided acute and convalescent COVID-19 samples.

Patients from Seattle were sampled longitudinally, starting during active infection. The CDR3 contains 15 residues. Germline CDR1 reads SGHNT; CDR2 reads YYREEE (reference sequence). V shed 6 bases and J 7 bases; nucleotides not matched to a gene: 12. The source of this sequence is a woman in her sixties or seventies with COVID-19, enrolled during active disease. V and J are TRBV5-4 and TRBJ2-1; 8 nucleotides agree with TRBD1. The sequenced sample was peripheral blood. The CDR3 nucleotides read TGTGCCAGCAAGCTTACCAGGACAGGGTTTAATGAGCAGTTCTTC. This encodes CASKLTRTGFNEQFF.